Each of the 8 T cell receptor beta chains below was sequenced from the same sample in a study of regulatory T cells in long-lasting Graves disease. Time point given: persistent/refractory GD, antithyroid drugs over 5 years with positive TRAb. PBMC-extracted RNA yielded the TCR library. Sequencing libraries for TCR beta were prepared with iRepertoire HTBI primers and Arm-PCR of CDR3 regions. One entry per CDR3 protein, called by TCRdb with MiXCR from the multiplex PCR reads. The table records 400,000 to 500,000 distinct CDR3 sequences, approximately 21% of them present only once. Sequencing used peripheral blood mononuclear cells (PBMCs), obtained when the disease was refractory, from a patient treated with antithyroid drugs. Every receptor here comes from a female donor with Graves disease.

This chain joins TRBV6-1 and TRBJ2-1; 16 bases are shared with TRBD2. Germline-derived CDR1 and CDR2 are MNHNS and SASEGT. The CDR3 sequence is 17 residues long. V lost 7 bases and J lost 8; bases outside the gene matches: 11. The CDR3 protein is CASTQGLAGGPSDEQFF. Here the CDR3 DNA reads TGTGCCAGCACCCAGGGACTAGCGGGAGGGCCTAGCGATGAGCAGTTCTTC.

The CDR3: CASSSRTLSSYEQYF. DNA of the CDR3: TGTGCCAGCAGCTCCCGGACCCTCAGCTCCTACGAGCAGTACTTC. This chain links TRBV13 with TRBJ2-7; D is ambiguous. CDR1 and CDR2 from the germline V gene are PRHDT and FYEKMQ (reference sequence). Trimming left V 4 bases short and J 0 bases short, with 13 bases between. The CDR3 is 15 amino acids.

This clonotype was picked up many times. The V gene is TRBV28, the J gene TRBJ1-5; unclear D gene. Germline CDR1 is MDHEN and CDR2 is SYDVKM. Between the trimmed V and J ends, which lost 6 bases and 6 bases, there was a span of 12 bases. This CDR3 has 13 amino acids. The CDR3 DNA follows: TGTGCCAGCAGCGGGCTCCGGGGTCAGCCCCAGCATTTT. Its protein product is CASSGLRGQPQHF.

This clonotype was observed many times. V usage is TRBV15 and J usage is TRBJ1-4, with D tentatively TRBD1 (5 bases). The length of the CDR3 is 14 residues. The germline V gene has CDR1 LNHNV and CDR2 YYDKDF (reference sequence). V lost 0 bases to trimming and J lost 7 bases, with 9 bases between them. CDR3 DNA: TGTGCCACCAGCAGAGACAGGGTTACTGAAAAACTGTTTTTT. This sequence encodes CATSRDRVTEKLFF.

This clonotype was observed a few times. The V and J genes are TRBV27 and TRBJ2-1; D gene ambiguous. This CDR3 spans 12 amino acids. The V end was cut by 5 bases, the J end by 6 bases, with 8 bases between. Per the germline V gene, CDR1 is MNHEY and CDR2 is SMNVEV (reference sequence). CDR3 residues: CASSHPGNEQFF. The CDR3 nucleotides are TGTGCCAGCAGTCACCCGGGCAATGAGCAGTTCTTC.

This clonotype turned up a few times. A read error is possible here, since a much larger clone lies one base away. This chain uses TRBV24-1 with TRBJ2-5, with a weak D call TRBD1 (6 bases). The V and J ends lost 5 bases and 2 bases respectively, with 14 bases between them. Germline-derived CDR1 and CDR2 are KGHDR and SFDVKD. The CDR3 has 15 residues. The CDR3 sequence: CATSAFSGQQETQYF. CDR3 coding DNA: TGTGCCACCAGTGCTTTCTCAGGACAGCAAGAGACCCAGTACTTC.

This clonotype has a count of ten or more. The V call is TRBV30, the J call TRBJ2-5; TRBD2 matches 10 bases. V trimming: 1 base; J trimming: 2 bases; junction bases outside the gene matches: 4. Germline loops: CDR1 GTSNPN, CDR2 SVGIG (reference sequence). This CDR3 comprises 15 residues. The CDR3 coding sequence is TGTGCCTGGAGTGCGCTAGCGGGGGCACAAGAGACCCAGTACTTC. It codes for CAWSALAGAQETQYF.

As concerns this clonotype: A much more abundant neighbour one base away suggests this may be a read error. The rearrangement links TRBV5-6 to TRBJ1-5; no definite D call. The CDR3 runs to 14 residues. Germline CDR1 is SGHDT and CDR2 is YYEEEE. V lost 0 bases and J 0 bases, leaving 4 bases between the germline ends. Here the CDR3 reads CASSLAVSNQPQHF. CDR3 coding DNA: TGTGCCAGCAGCTTGGCAGTTAGCAATCAGCCCCAGCATTTT.